This record concerns one T cell receptor (beta chain) sequence. Its matching antigen is unknown. Germline CDR1 and CDR2: MRHNA and SNTAGT. Losses at the gene ends were 2 bases for V and 0 bases for J; bases not matched to a gene: 16. The length of the CDR3 is 20 residues. This record comes from a study of lymphopenia after photon versus proton radiotherapy. Study results and caveats: A bigger post-nadir fall in TCR diversity correlated inversely with survival time in deceased patients. Oligoclonal CD8+ Temra expansion after nadir drove photon patients' diversity drop.

Clones were read by immunoSEQ multiplex PCR, and TCRdb kept only the in-frame ones, dropping some. The repertoire holds some 41,000 clones, with more than 75% as singletons. The sequencing used peripheral blood, collected from a patient treated with photon-based radiotherapy. The gene calls are TRBV6-4 and TRBJ1-5; 7 nucleotides match TRBD1. The TCR originated in a man over 45 with gastric cancer. CDR3 coding DNA: TGTGCCAGCAGTGACACCCCCCCCAGGGGGGACGGGAGTAGCAATCAGCCCCAGCATTTT. Amino acid sequence: CASSDTPPRGDGSSNQPQHF.